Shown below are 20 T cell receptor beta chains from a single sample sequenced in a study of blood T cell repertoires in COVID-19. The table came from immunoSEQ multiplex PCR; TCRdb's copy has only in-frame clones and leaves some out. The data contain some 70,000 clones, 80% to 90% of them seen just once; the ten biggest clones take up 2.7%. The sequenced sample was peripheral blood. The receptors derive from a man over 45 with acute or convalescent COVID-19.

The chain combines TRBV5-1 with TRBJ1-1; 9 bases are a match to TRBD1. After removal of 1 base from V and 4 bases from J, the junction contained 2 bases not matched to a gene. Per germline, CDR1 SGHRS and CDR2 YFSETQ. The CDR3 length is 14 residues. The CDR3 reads CASSLKQGATEAFF. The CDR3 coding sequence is TGCGCCAGCAGCTTGAAACAGGGGGCCACTGAAGCTTTCTTT.

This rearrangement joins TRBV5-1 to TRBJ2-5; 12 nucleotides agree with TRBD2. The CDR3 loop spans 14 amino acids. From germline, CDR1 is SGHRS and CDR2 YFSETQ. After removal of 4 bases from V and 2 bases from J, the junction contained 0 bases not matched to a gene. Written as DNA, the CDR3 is TGCGCCAGCAGCGGGACTAGCGGGCAAGAGACCCAGTACTTC. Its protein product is CASSGTSGQETQYF.

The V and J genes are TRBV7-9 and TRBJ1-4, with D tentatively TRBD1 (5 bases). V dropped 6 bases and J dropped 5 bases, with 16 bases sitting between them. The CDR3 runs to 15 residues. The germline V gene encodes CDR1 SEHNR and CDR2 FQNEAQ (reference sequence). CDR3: CASSTGAGPNEKLFF. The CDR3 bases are TGTGCCAGCAGTACGGGAGCGGGACCCAATGAAAAACTGTTTTTT.

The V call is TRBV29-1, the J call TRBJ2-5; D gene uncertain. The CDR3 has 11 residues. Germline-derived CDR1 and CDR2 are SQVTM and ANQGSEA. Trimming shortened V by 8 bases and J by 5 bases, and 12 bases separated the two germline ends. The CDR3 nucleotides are TGCAGCATATTTTTCTTGGAGACCCAGTACTTC. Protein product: CSIFFLETQYF.

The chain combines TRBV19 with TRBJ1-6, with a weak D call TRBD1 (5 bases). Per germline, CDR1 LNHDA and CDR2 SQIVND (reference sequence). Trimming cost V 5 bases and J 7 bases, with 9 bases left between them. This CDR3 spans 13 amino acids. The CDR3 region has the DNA TGTGCCAGTAGTCGGGGGATGAATTCACCCCTCCACTTT. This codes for CASSRGMNSPLHF.

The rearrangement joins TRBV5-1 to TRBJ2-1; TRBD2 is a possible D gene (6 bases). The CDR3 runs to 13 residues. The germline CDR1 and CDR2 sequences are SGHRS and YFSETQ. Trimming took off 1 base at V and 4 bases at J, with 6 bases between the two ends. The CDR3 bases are TGCGCCAGCAGCTTGCGGGAGTACAATGAGCAGTTCTTC. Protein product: CASSLREYNEQFF.

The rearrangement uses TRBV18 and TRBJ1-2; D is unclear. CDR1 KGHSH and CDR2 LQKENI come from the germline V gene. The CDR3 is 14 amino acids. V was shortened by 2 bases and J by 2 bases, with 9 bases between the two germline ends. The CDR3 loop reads CASSPLGQNYGYTF. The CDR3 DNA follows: TGTGCCAGCTCACCATTGGGCCAGAACTATGGCTACACCTTC.

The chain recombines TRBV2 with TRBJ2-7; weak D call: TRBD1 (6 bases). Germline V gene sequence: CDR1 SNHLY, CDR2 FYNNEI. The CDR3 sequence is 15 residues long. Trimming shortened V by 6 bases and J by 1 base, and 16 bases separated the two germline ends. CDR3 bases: TGTGCCAGCAGGGGGATGTGGGACAATTCCTACGAGCAGTACTTC. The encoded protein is CASRGMWDNSYEQYF.

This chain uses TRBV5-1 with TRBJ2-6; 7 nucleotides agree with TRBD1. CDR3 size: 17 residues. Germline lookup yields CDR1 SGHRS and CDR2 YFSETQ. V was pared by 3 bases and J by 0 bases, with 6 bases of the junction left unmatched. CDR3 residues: CASSSGQADSGANVLTF. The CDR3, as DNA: TGCGCCAGCAGCTCAGGACAGGCCGACTCTGGGGCCAACGTCCTGACTTTC.

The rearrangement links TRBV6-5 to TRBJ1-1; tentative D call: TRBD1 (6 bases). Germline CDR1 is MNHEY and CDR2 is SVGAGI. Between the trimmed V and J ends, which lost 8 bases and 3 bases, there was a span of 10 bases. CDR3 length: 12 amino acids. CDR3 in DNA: TGTGCCAGCCGGGACACCTACACTGAAGCTTTCTTT. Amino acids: CASRDTYTEAFF.

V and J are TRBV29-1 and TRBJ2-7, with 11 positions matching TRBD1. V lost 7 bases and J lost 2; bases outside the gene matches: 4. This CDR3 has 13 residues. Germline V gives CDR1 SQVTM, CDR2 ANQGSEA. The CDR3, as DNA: TGCAGCGCGGGACAGGGGGACGCCTACGAGCAGTACTTC. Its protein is CSAGQGDAYEQYF.

The CDR3 is CASSSRPGQGPTNTIYF. As DNA, the CDR3 is TGTGCCAGCAGCTCCCGCCCGGGACAGGGACCCACAAACACCATATATTTT. This chain links TRBV28 with TRBJ1-3, with 9 bases aligning to TRBD1. CDR1 MDHEN and CDR2 SYDVKM come from the germline V gene. V was clipped by 6 bases and J by 6 bases; unmatched bases: 15. There are 17 residues in the CDR3.

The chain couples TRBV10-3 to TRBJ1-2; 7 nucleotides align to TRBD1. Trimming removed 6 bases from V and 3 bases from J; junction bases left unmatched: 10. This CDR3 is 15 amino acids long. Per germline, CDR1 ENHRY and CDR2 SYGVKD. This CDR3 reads CAIRASTGKDYGYTF. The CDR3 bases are TGTGCCATCAGGGCATCGACAGGGAAGGACTATGGCTACACCTTC.

CDR3: CASSRRDGHAEQYF. CDR3 nucleotides: TGTGCCAGCTCACGGCGGGACGGTCACGCCGAGCAGTACTTC. The rearrangement uses TRBV18 and TRBJ2-7; maybe TRBD2 (6 bases). This CDR3 is 14 amino acids long. Germline V gives CDR1 KGHSH, CDR2 LQKENI. V lost 4 bases, J lost 6 bases, and 16 bases lay in between.

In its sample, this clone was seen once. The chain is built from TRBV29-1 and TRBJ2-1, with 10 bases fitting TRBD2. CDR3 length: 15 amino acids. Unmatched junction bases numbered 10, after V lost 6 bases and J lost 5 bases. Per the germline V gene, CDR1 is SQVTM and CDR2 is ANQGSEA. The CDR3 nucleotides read TGCAGCGTCAACGGCGTTAGCGGGAGGCACAATGAGCAGTTCTTC. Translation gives CSVNGVSGRHNEQFF.

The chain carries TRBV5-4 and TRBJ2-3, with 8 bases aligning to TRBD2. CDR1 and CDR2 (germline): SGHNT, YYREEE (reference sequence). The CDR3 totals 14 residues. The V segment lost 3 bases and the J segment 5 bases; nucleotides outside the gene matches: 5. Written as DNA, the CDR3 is TGTGCCAGCAGCTCAGCGGGAGCCGGAGATACGCAGTATTTT. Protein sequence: CASSSAGAGDTQYF. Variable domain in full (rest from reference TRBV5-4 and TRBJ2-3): ETGVTQSPTHLIKTRGQQVTLRCSSQSGHNTVSWYQQALGQGPQFIFQYYREEENGRGNFPPRFSGLQFPNYSSELNVNALELDDSALYLCASSSAGAGDTQYFGPGTRLTVL.

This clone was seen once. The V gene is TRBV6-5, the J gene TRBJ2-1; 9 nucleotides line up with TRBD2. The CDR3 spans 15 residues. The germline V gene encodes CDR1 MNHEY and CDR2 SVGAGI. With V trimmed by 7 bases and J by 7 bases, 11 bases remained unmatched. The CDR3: CASTTGTSFMNEQFF. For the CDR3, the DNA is TGTGCCAGCACCACAGGGACTAGCTTTATGAATGAGCAGTTCTTC.

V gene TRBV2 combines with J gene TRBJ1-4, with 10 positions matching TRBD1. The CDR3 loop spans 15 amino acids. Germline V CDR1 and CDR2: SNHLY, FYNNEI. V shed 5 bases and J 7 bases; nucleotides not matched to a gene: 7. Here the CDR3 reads CASSPGQGRVEKLFF. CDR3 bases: TGTGCCAGCAGTCCGGGACAGGGGCGGGTTGAAAAACTGTTTTTT.

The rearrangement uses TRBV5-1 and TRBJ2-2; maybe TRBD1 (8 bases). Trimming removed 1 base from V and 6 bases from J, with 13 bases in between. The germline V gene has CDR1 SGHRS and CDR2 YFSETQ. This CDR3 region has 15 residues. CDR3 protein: CASSLSTGGAGELFF. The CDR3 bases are TGCGCCAGCAGCTTGTCTACAGGGGGGGCCGGGGAGCTGTTTTTT.

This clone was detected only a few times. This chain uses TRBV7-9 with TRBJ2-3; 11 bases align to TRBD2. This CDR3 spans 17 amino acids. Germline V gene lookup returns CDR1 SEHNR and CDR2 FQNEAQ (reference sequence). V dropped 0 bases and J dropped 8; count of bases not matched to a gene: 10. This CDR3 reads CASSLARTSGLSVTQYF. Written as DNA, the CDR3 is TGTGCCAGCAGCTTAGCCCGGACTAGCGGGCTCAGTGTTACGCAGTATTTT.